Here is one TCR beta chain with its context. Which antigen it targets is not known. There are no base qualities to consult, and no much larger clone falls within one base. Clipping removes 4 bases from V and 6 bases from J, with 10 as the unmatched junction base count. The CDR3 starts with the cysteine, ends with the phenylalanine, and has 15 residues. Of the read, only the CDR3 DNA is kept; its 45 bases are in frame from base 1. As encoded in the germline V gene, CDR1 is SGHDT while CDR2 is YYEEEE. The sample comes from a study of cytomegalovirus exposure and HLA in healthy donors (dated 2017 in TCRdb). Context from the whole study: According to an earlier analysis of 550 to 700 of the donors, about 180 million T cells yielded approximately 120 million unique TCR beta sequences and more than 250 Gb of sequence data. An early release that covered more than 550 HLA-typed donors contained around 300 gigabases of sequencing data and tens of millions of unique TCR sequences. Among the roughly 400 genotyped donors, around 81% belonged to the genetic ancestry cluster associated with self-reported Caucasian donors. The study aimed to test whether cataloging public T cell receptors could reveal signatures of past pathogen exposure. Using immunosequencing, the study profiled T cell repertoires from fewer than 700 subjects and related those repertoires to cytomegalovirus serostatus. A separate validation cohort of over 95 different subjects was used in addition to the roughly 720-subject first cohort. High-throughput TCR immunosequencing, statistical association of individual TCRs with disease status, and machine learning were combined to predict cytomegalovirus infection status. A later analysis re-analyzed previously published TCR beta repertoires from roughly 600 donors and added high-resolution HLA genotyping to study TCR occurrence patterns. In the later analysis, no new phenotypic data were used to find candidate immune exposures; instead, reliance was placed on TCR beta sequences and their occurrence across donors. To decide whether each TCR beta V gene segment behaved as functional or pseudogenic, an earlier analysis of over 500 of the donors relied on high-throughput TCR beta sequencing. Donor age, sex, ethnicity and CMV serostatus were compiled together with the repertoire data. A later genetic analysis took genome-wide SNP genotypes for about 55% of the roughly 700 donors and used that subset as a discovery cohort. Every discovery cohort repertoire had been produced on one sequencing platform. Both class I and class II loci were covered by HLA typing, at four-digit resolution. Typing coverage varied by locus: roughly 620-640 donors for A, B, C, DRB1 and DQB1; 500 to 550 for DQA1; 600 to 610 for DPA1; 400 to 480 for DPB1. Several DR-DQ haplotypes were treated as single units for association and clustering because of strong linkage in the cohort. Among about 390 genotyped donors of the cohort, an average of about 240,000 unique TCR beta nucleotide sequences were sequenced per donor, 15% to 20% of them non-productive. What the research found in general, with its limitations: According to a later genetic analysis, donors in an Asian-associated ancestry cluster had fewer N-insertions in productive TCRs than the approximately 650-donor mean. The presence/absence analyses assumed that sequencing depth was roughly uniform across donors, and that assumption may not be true. A further reported finding was that TCR beta sequences accurately predicted the HLA-A and HLA-B alleles for most subjects in the first cohort. When HLA alleles, especially DR and DQ, strongly co-occurred, TCR associations were difficult to assign to individual alleles. It was suggested by the authors that the approach could potentially be generalized to other disease states and immunological phenotypes. Three of the identified cytomegalovirus-associated TCR beta chains were confirmed in vitro to be specific for cytomegalovirus antigens. In a later analysis, HLA-associated TCR beta chains showed more clonal expansion and lower generation probabilities than non-associated chains that were equally common. The sequencing pipeline was judged likely to have produced a cluster of highly shared sequence variants as a technical artifact. A later analysis found that TCR association rates varied across HLA loci, with DRB1 alleles showing the most associated TCRs and HLA-C alleles the fewest. A later genetic analysis associated a missense DCLRE1C variant with V-gene and J-gene trimming of TCR beta chains, and an independent cohort replicated the association. The classifier was reported to diagnose cytomegalovirus status with high specificity and sensitivity in both the original and validation cohorts. Several of the top co-occurrence clusters appeared to be linked to parvovirus B19, influenza, CMV and Epstein-Barr virus, according to a later analysis. This cohort had only TCR beta chains sequenced, and the lack of alpha or paired-chain data limited which features could be detected. Linkage disequilibrium might explain the correlated functional status among segregating V segments, but an unknown experimental factor could not be excluded. Most TCR sequences were observed very rarely across donors, whereas some public TCRs were present in many individuals. Broadly in line with IMGT annotations, most TCR beta V segments showed up in productive rearrangements about 90% or about 30% of the time in an earlier analysis of a few hundred of the donors. A total of 150 or so TCR beta chains were listed by the study as associated with cytomegalovirus. Because HLA typing was unavailable for some donors at each locus, only the typed subset was used in association tests. Because the 87-base-pair reads could not distinguish some IMGT-functional V segments, including TRBV6-2 and TRBV6-3, those segments were excluded. According to a later analysis, most CMV-associated TCR beta chains appeared to be HLA-restricted, and the HLA associations seemed to be driven largely by CMV exposure. The only immune exposure information available for the cohort was CMV serostatus. A later analysis associated 15,000 to 20,000 TCR beta sequences with specific HLA alleles at a false discovery rate of 0.05. The earlier analysis of approximately 540 of the donors excluded some 15 rarely observed V segments, including chromosome 9 orphons, because counts were too low.

Library prep was done by the immunoSEQ multiplex PCR assay. For the multiplex PCR, a mixture combining 60 forward primers for TCR Vbeta segments and 13 reverse primers for TCR Jbeta segments was used. The CDR3 region of rearranged TCR beta genes was amplified from genomic DNA with a multiplex PCR assay. On the Illumina HiSeq System, the amplified TCR beta libraries were sequenced as 87-base-pair reads. Regarding the original processing steps: Across the roughly 670 repertoires, a later analysis counted 78 million or so unique TCR beta chains, 9.5 million to 12 million of which were shared by at least two donors. Raw reads were error-corrected and collapsed into unique sequences by a nearest-neighbor algorithm in which closely related sequences were merged to remove PCR and sequencing errors. CDR3 sequences were aligned to IMGT reference sequences to assign V, D and J gene segments. For a sequence to be retained, a match of at least six nucleotides was required to both a V gene segment and a J gene segment. A rearrangement counted as productive if the CDR3 had no stop codons and remained in frame with V and J, and every other rearrangement counted as non-productive. CDR3 was defined according to IMGT convention as the region running from the second conserved V-encoded cysteine to the conserved J-encoded phenylalanine. The earlier analysis of about 620 of the donors excluded sequences that lacked an unambiguous match to a single V gene segment. In an earlier analysis of 587 of the donors, V segments were called functional above 56.7% productive rearrangements and were called segregating when the between-donor standard deviation exceeded 5%. A statistical classification framework was built for diagnosing cytomegalovirus status from the catalog of TCR beta chain sequences. A later analysis assigned V and J genes by comparing TCR nucleotide sequences with IMGT/GENE-DB human TR gene sequences. The TCRdist pipeline was used in a later analysis to assign CDR3 sequences and most-parsimonious VDJ recombination scenarios. In a later analysis, each TCR beta chain was defined by its CDR3 amino acid sequence together with its V-gene family, and reads without a unique V-gene family were excluded. To address suspected cross-contamination and a sequencing artifact, a later analysis removed several hundred highly shared, low-generation-probability nucleotide sequences. In a later analysis, a clonal expansion index for each public chain was calculated from normalized within-repertoire ranks of inferred template counts. A later analysis computed generation probabilities with a VDJ recombination model fitted to out-of-frame rearrangements, and checked the results against IGoR. In a later analysis, TCR-TCR, TCR-HLA and TCR-CMV co-occurrence was scored with hypergeometric tests, and a repertoire-size bias correction was applied to TCR pairs. False discovery rates were estimated in a later analysis by permuting HLA or CMV assignments 20 times. A later analysis grouped co-occurring TCRs with DBSCAN, adding TCRdist sequence similarity when clustering within HLA-allele-positive subsets. For co-occurrence clustering, repertoires with fewer than 30,000 or more than 120,000 public chains were excluded, along with 5 or 6 repertoires with anomalous nucleotide sharing. This is the immuneACCESS table as TCRdb keeps it, with only in-frame sequences that have V and J called. A part of the clones is gone; compared with another copy, unresolved V genes explain less than half, and the rest is unexplained. V, J and clone size were drawn from that table, and D and trimming were deduced from the DNA. The sample table contains 150,000 to 200,000 clones; only one count was recorded for approximately 85% of them. About 10% of the sample belongs to the ten largest clones.

The cohort was made up of approximately 670 healthy bone marrow donors. At the time of sampling, all cohort members were nominally healthy, though unrecorded immune exposures were likely present. The donor tested CMV seropositive, placing the donor among the 289 seropositive members of the cohort. A peripheral blood sample was collected from each donor, and TCR beta sequencing was performed on peripheral blood mononuclear cells. Genomic DNA was extracted from the blood cell samples with the Qiagen DNeasy Blood Extraction Kit. The clonotype comes from a man aged 18 to 30 in good health and CMV-seropositive. The sample was PBMCs. This receptor chain uses TRBV5-6 and TRBJ1-2; a stretch of 9 junction bases matches TRBD1. CDR3 sequence: CASSPQGTGWDGYTF. The DNA sequence is TGTGCCAGCAGCCCACAGGGGACAGGGTGGGATGGCTACACCTTC.